This T cell receptor beta chain was recorded in a study of T cells in Graves' hyperthyroidism and ophthalmopathy. Trimming took off 5 bases at V and 9 bases at J, with 14 bases between the two ends. The CDR3 consists of 13 residues. The germline gives CDR1 SEHNR, CDR2 FQNEAQ (reference sequence). TCR beta CDR3 regions were amplified from RNA transcripts. During a first-round RT-PCR of the TCR CDR3, the HTBI primer set was used. MiXCR was run by TCRdb on the multiplex PCR reads, yielding one entry per CDR3 protein. The table shows hundreds of thousands of distinct CDR3 sequences, with more than 20% occurring only once.

This receptor was identified in a man aged 25 to 45 with Graves' ophthalmopathy. The specimen sequenced was blood. The V call is TRBV7-9, the J call TRBJ2-1; D tentatively reads TRBD1 or TRBD2 (6 bases each). The CDR3 reads CASSTLGGGEQFF. In nucleotides, the CDR3 is TGTGCCAGCAGCACCCTGGGGGGCGGTGAGCAGTTCTTC.